This TCR beta chain was documented in a study of blood T cells in healthy people across ages. For the study at large: Template-switching capture recovered about one barcoded beta molecule per two T cells.

A second PCR, run for roughly 6 to 11 cycles, used a sample-barcoded 5' primer plus a J-beta primer mix. TCRdb re-called the 5' RACE reads through MiXCR, storing one row per CDR3 protein. Seen here are roughly 1.6 million distinct CDR3 sequences, about 31% observed once, and the top ten hold 11%. From germline, CDR1 is MNHEY and CDR2 SMNVEV (reference sequence). V was trimmed by 3 bases and J by 4 bases, leaving 14 bases between them. The CDR3 extends over 15 amino acids. A few counts support this clonotype. The sequence was collected from a woman aged 25-40 years in good health. The V gene is TRBV27, the J gene TRBJ2-3, with D uncertain. The source material was blood. CDR3 in amino acids: CASSLARSGADTQYF. For the CDR3, the DNA is TGTGCCAGCAGTTTGGCCCGAAGTGGAGCAGATACGCAGTATTTT.